What follows is one TCR beta chain and its context. The antigen remains unidentified. Only in-frame clones appear in the TCRdb table, and some are missing; sequencing was by immunoSEQ multiplex PCR. The sample holds about 69,000 clones; around 87% are singletons and the top ten take 2.5% to 3%. This specimen belongs to a study of OX40 agonist ivuxolimab in advanced cancers. Across the whole study: At 82.7% male, the cohort had a mean age of 60 years, ranging from about 23 to 79. Among those treated, three patients had partial responses, one with hepatocellular carcinoma and two with cutaneous melanoma. Study findings and constraints: At 0.1 to 3.0 mg/kg and by week 6, CD4+ and CD8+ T cells in the blood had expanded clonally.

This CDR3 has 15 amino acids. CDR1 and CDR2 from the germline V gene are MNHEY and SVGAGI. V dropped 5 bases and J dropped 10 bases, with 18 bases sitting between them. The chain has TRBV6-5 and TRBJ1-6; D is uncertain. This clonotype was obtained from an adult with an advanced solid tumor such as melanoma, head and neck, liver or kidney cancer. Sample: CD4+ or CD8+ T cells sorted from blood, taken in a trial of the OX40 agonist ivuxolimab. The CDR3 region is CASSSPGRPDSPLHF. CDR3 sequence (DNA): TGTGCCAGCAGTAGCCCCGGGCGGCCGGACTCACCCCTCCACTTT.